These T cell receptor beta chains were read from a single sample in a study of radiation and T cells in renal cell carcinoma. TCRdb keeps only in-frame clones here, not all; method: immunoSEQ multiplex PCR. The table shows about 88,000 clones, with about 86% occurring only once. The sequences come from blood, collected from a patient whose treatment included radiotherapy and nephrectomy. The receptors originated from a man aged 50 to 59 with renal cell carcinoma. Each CDR3 is given with its conserved first and last residue. The D gene is left open where the match is weak. Some rows have no size entry. The others give once, few or many, or a class for an expanded clone.

>NA|13|NA|TRBV5-1|TRBJ1-1
CASSLDVNTEAFF
TGCGCCAGCAGCTTGGACGTGAACACTGAAGCTTTCTTT
>NA|13|NA|TRBV5-1|TRBJ2-2
CASSLWDLGELFF
TGCGCCAGCAGCTTGTGGGATCTCGGGGAGCTGTTTTTT
>NA|12|NA|TRBV5-1|TRBJ1-2
CASSPRDYGYTF
TGCGCCAGCAGCCCCCGGGACTATGGCTACACCTTC
>NA|14|TRBD2|TRBV27|TRBJ2-3
CASSFRLAVDTQYF
TGTGCCAGCAGTTTCCGACTAGCCGTAGATACGCAGTATTTT
>NA|14|TRBD1|TRBV6-5|TRBJ1-6
CASSSRQGVLTLHF
TGTGCCAGCAGTTCCCGACAGGGCGTTCTGACCCTCCACTTT
>NA|13|NA|TRBV28|TRBJ1-4
CASSTGPLVELFF
TGTGCCAGCAGTACGGGGCCTCTGGTGGAACTGTTTTTT
>NA|16|TRBD1|TRBV5-4|TRBJ1-1
CASSQGQGAWDTEAFF
TGTGCCAGCAGCCAAGGACAGGGGGCGTGGGACACTGAAGCTTTCTTT
>NA|13|TRBD1|TRBV29-1|TRBJ2-7
CSASGTDPYEQYF
TGCAGCGCCTCCGGGACAGACCCCTACGAGCAGTACTTC
>once|14|NA|TRBV7-8|TRBJ2-7
CASSLALALYEQYF
TGTGCCAGCAGCTTAGCACTCGCGCTCTACGAGCAGTACTTC
>NA|16|NA|TRBV4-2|TRBJ1-2
CASSQNAGTENYGYTF
TGTGCCAGCAGCCAAAACGCCGGGACCGAGAACTATGGCTACACCTTC
>NA|15|TRBD1|TRBV7-2|TRBJ2-1
CASSLGDRELGEQFF
TGTGCCAGCAGCTTAGGTGACAGGGAGTTGGGAGAGCAGTTCTTC
>NA|12|NA|TRBV28|TRBJ1-2
CASSYSVYGYTF
TGTGCCAGCAGTTATAGTGTTTATGGCTACACCTTC
>NA|11|NA|TRBV20-1|TRBJ2-5
CSARLQETQYF
TGCAGTGCTCGGCTCCAAGAGACCCAGTACTTC
>NA|13|NA|TRBV9|TRBJ1-1
CASSVGGTTEAFF
TGTGCCAGCAGCGTAGGAGGGACCACTGAAGCTTTCTTT
>NA|12|NA|TRBV19|TRBJ1-5
CASSISYQPQHF
TGTGCCAGTAGTATCTCTTACCAGCCCCAGCATTTT
>NA|14|NA|TRBV5-4|TRBJ2-3
CASSLLAEGDTQYF
TGTGCCAGCAGCTTACTAGCCGAAGGGGATACGCAGTATTTT
>once|12|NA|TRBV19|TRBJ1-4
CARGQPNEKLFF
TGTGCCCGCGGACAGCCTAATGAAAAACTGTTTTTT
>NA|13|NA|TRBV7-9|TRBJ1-5
CASSLQGDQPQHF
TGTGCCAGCAGCTTGCAGGGTGATCAGCCCCAGCATTTT
>NA|15|NA|TRBV6-5|TRBJ1-1
CASSYSWQPNTEAFF
TGTGCCAGCAGTTACTCGTGGCAACCGAACACTGAAGCTTTCTTT
>NA|15|NA|TRBV5-4|TRBJ2-1
CASSLEWRAYNEQFF
TGTGCCAGCAGCTTAGAGTGGAGGGCCTACAATGAGCAGTTCTTC
>NA|15|NA|TRBV5-1|TRBJ2-3
CASSPGRGWTDTQYF
TGCGCCAGCAGCCCGGGGCGGGGATGGACAGATACGCAGTATTTT
>NA|14|NA|TRBV28|TRBJ1-5
CASSWGQINQPQHF
TGTGCCAGCAGTTGGGGGCAGATCAATCAGCCCCAGCATTTT
>NA|12|NA|TRBV5-5|TRBJ2-5
CASSPAGETQYF
TGTGCCAGCAGCCCGGCCGGAGAGACCCAGTACTTC
>NA|15|NA|TRBV28|TRBJ1-5
CASSLAGGGNQPQHF
TGTGCCAGCAGTTTGGCGGGGGGTGGCAATCAGCCCCAGCATTTT
>NA|14|TRBD1|TRBV12-5|TRBJ2-7
CASGFGTGTYEQYF
TGTGCTAGTGGTTTTGGGACAGGGACCTACGAGCAGTACTTC
>NA|16|NA|TRBV9|TRBJ2-3
CASTLWYSTSTDTQYF
TGTGCCAGCACCCTATGGTACAGTACAAGCACAGATACGCAGTATTTT
>NA|16|NA|TRBV4-2|TRBJ1-1
CASSQDQGPAGGEAFF
TGTGCCAGCAGCCAAGATCAAGGTCCAGCAGGTGGTGAAGCTTTCTTT
>NA|13|NA|TRBV5-1|TRBJ2-7
CASSLGGRNEQYF
TGCGCCAGCAGCTTGGGGGGCCGAAACGAGCAGTACTTC
>NA|14|TRBD1|TRBV6-5|TRBJ1-4
CASSPSQGLEKLFF
TGTGCCAGCAGTCCGTCACAGGGGTTGGAAAAACTGTTTTTT
>NA|15|NA|TRBV10-3|TRBJ2-5
CAISEKGPAQETQYF
TGTGCCATCAGTGAAAAGGGTCCGGCACAAGAGACCCAGTACTTC
>NA|10|NA|TRBV29-1|TRBJ2-1
CSAQTNEQFF
TGCAGCGCCCAGACCAATGAGCAGTTCTTC
>few|13|NA|TRBV4-3|TRBJ1-1
CASSQGRNTEAFF
TGCGCCAGCAGCCAAGGGAGGAACACTGAAGCTTTCTTT
>NA|15|NA|TRBV19|TRBJ1-4
CASTAVLGFGEKLFF
TGTGCCAGTACCGCAGTTCTGGGTTTCGGCGAAAAACTGTTTTTT
>once|14|TRBD1|TRBV6-5|TRBJ1-2
CASNPGDSNYGYTF
TGTGCCAGCAATCCCGGGGACAGCAACTATGGCTACACCTTC
>once|15|TRBD1|TRBV27|TRBJ2-7
CASSSPGQGVYEQYF
TGTGCCAGCAGTTCCCCGGGACAGGGGGTCTACGAGCAGTACTTC
>NA|13|TRBD1|TRBV11-2|TRBJ1-5
CASSRDRYQPQHF
TGTGCCAGCAGCCGGGACAGGTATCAGCCCCAGCATTTT
>NA|13|NA|TRBV30|TRBJ1-6
CAWSEVLNSPLHF
TGTGCCTGGAGTGAGGTTTTGAATTCACCCCTCCACTTT